The 21 T cell receptor beta chains presented below share a single source sample, sequenced in a study of blood T cells in healthy people across ages. It was with a sample-barcoded 5' primer and a J-beta primer mix that a second PCR of roughly 7 to 12 cycles was run. One entry per CDR3 protein, called by TCRdb with MiXCR from the 5' RACE reads. The sample gives 760,000 or so distinct CDR3 sequences, around a quarter of which show up once; 9% to 9.5% is in the top ten. The data also belong to a second study, concerning T cells of mothers and their children.

The sample comprised blood. These receptors were obtained from a boy aged 10-17 years in good health.

This rearrangement joins TRBV20-1 to TRBJ2-5; possible D gene TRBD2, 5 bases. This CDR3 has 17 amino acids. Germline-derived CDR1 and CDR2 are DFQATT and SNEGSKA (reference sequence). V was shortened by 6 bases and J by 0 bases, with 23 bases between the two germline ends. CDR3 coding DNA: TGCAGTGCCCCAATTCCCCAACTCGGGGTCTACCAAGAGACCCAGTACTTC. Translating it yields CSAPIPQLGVYQETQYF.

The count of this clonotype is one. The chain carries TRBV24-1 and TRBJ2-7, with D perhaps matching TRBD2 (5 bases). The CDR3 has 12 residues. Per the germline V gene, CDR1 is KGHDR and CDR2 is SFDVKD. Trimming removed 3 bases from V and 4 bases from J, with 6 bases in between. This chain's CDR3 is CATSDGEYEQYF. The CDR3 region has the DNA TGTGCCACCAGTGATGGGGAGTACGAGCAGTACTTC.

As to this clonotype: A read error may account for a junction end that differs from germline. The chain links TRBV27 to TRBJ2-7; 11 bases are a match to TRBD2. The CDR3 contains 14 residues. The germline V gene encodes CDR1 MNHEY and CDR2 SMNVEV (reference sequence). CDR3 DNA: TGTGCCAGCAGTCGCACTAGCGGGAGTTTCGAGCTGTACTTC. It yields the protein CASSRTSGSFELYF.

For this clonotype: One end of the junction fails to match germline, which may point to a read error. The chain combines TRBV29-1 with TRBJ1-1; 11 nucleotides match TRBD1. This CDR3 region has 14 residues. CDR1 is SQVTM, CDR2 ANQGSEA, per germline. The CDR3 DNA reads as TGCAGCGCTGAAGGACAGGGGGCGGTCGCTGAAGCTTTCTTT. Protein product: CSAEGQGAVAEAFF.

The chain is built from TRBV11-2 and TRBJ2-7; no definite D call. This CDR3 spans 10 amino acids. The V end lost 6 bases, the J end lost 7 bases, and 7 bases lay between the germline ends. CDR1 and CDR2 from the germline V gene are SGHAT and FQNNGV. CDR3 in DNA: TGTGCCAGCAGTTCTGGAGAGCAGTACTTC. Translation gives CASSSGEQYF.

This chain links TRBV3-1 with TRBJ2-5; 8 bases line up with TRBD1. TRBJ2-7 matches the DNA end more closely, so the J call is doubtful. CDR3 length equals 16 residues. Per germline, CDR1 LGHDT and CDR2 YNNKEL (reference sequence). The CDR3 here is CASSQVSTGVIDEQYF. CDR3 bases: TGTGCCAGCAGCCAAGTTTCGACAGGGGTCATCGACGAGCAGTACTTC.

This clonotype was seen a few times. This chain joins TRBV7-8 and TRBJ2-3; 9 nucleotides agree with TRBD2. Unmatched junction bases numbered 8, after V lost 0 bases and J lost 1 base. This CDR3 spans 18 amino acids. From germline, CDR1 is SGHVS and CDR2 FQNEAQ. CDR3 loop: CASSLALVASGGTDTQYF. CDR3 bases: TGTGCCAGCAGCTTAGCGTTGGTGGCTAGCGGGGGCACAGATACGCAGTATTTT.

The chain links TRBV28 to TRBJ1-5; TRBD1 might be the D (6 bases). The CDR3 is 15 amino acids. Between the trimmed V and J ends, which lost 7 bases and 0 bases, there was a span of 13 bases. Germline lookup yields CDR1 MDHEN and CDR2 SYDVKM. CDR3 sequence reads: CASNPTGNSNQPQHF. CDR3 in DNA: TGTGCCAGCAACCCGACAGGTAATAGCAATCAGCCCCAGCATTTT.

This clonotype has only a few counts. The chain recombines TRBV20-1 with TRBJ2-2; 13 bases align to TRBD2. The CDR3 extends over 16 amino acids. The germline V gene has CDR1 DFQATT and CDR2 SNEGSKA (reference sequence). Trimming at V came to 5 bases and at J to 6 bases, leaving 9 bases not matched to a gene. CDR3 amino acids: CSAQTSGRTWSGELFF. Here the CDR3 DNA reads TGCAGTGCTCAGACTAGCGGGAGGACCTGGTCCGGGGAGCTGTTTTTT.

Only a few counts were recorded for this clonotype. The chain has TRBV7-9 and TRBJ2-1; 7 bases agree with TRBD1. This CDR3 has 14 residues. J was trimmed by 5 bases and V by 5 bases; bases with no gene match: 6. Germline CDR1 SEHNR, CDR2 FQNEAQ (reference sequence). Here the CDR3 reads CASSHRDSNNEQFF. CDR3 nucleotide sequence: TGTGCCAGCAGCCACCGGGACAGTAACAATGAGCAGTTCTTC.

The rearrangement links TRBV28 to TRBJ2-7; TRBD1 aligns across 8 bases. This CDR3 spans 14 amino acids. Trimming cost V 6 bases and J 2 bases; bases outside gene matches: 6. The germline CDR1 and CDR2 sequences are MDHEN and SYDVKM. CDR3: CASRPDRGPYEQYF. In DNA, the CDR3 is TGTGCCAGCAGACCCGACAGGGGCCCCTACGAGCAGTACTTC.

The genes are TRBV7-2 and TRBJ2-5; 7 positions match TRBD2. In germline, CDR1 is SGHTA, CDR2 FQGNSA. The trim removed 5 bases at V and 5 bases at J, leaving 8 bases unmatched. The CDR3 has 14 amino acids. CDR3 nucleotide sequence: TGTGCCAGCAGCGCCTCCGGGACTATGGAGACCCAGTACTTC. Its protein product is CASSASGTMETQYF.

V gene TRBV6-2 or TRBV6-3 combines with J gene TRBJ2-2; possible D gene TRBD2, 6 bases. The CDR3 covers 15 residues. Germline lookup yields CDR1 MNHEY and CDR2 SVGEGT. V was cut by 3 bases and J by 4 bases, with 12 bases left in between. DNA for the CDR3: TGTGCCAGCAGTTATAGGCAGGGAGGCACCGGGGAGCTGTTTTTT. It translates to CASSYRQGGTGELFF.

V gene TRBV9 combines with J gene TRBJ2-7; TRBD2 might be the D (6 bases). The germline gives CDR1 SGDLS, CDR2 YYNGEE. V lost 0 bases, J lost 4 bases, and 11 bases lay in between. CDR3 length equals 14 residues. The CDR3 bases are TGTGCCAGCAGCGTAGAGGGGACTCCTTACGAGCAGTACTTC. Translation gives CASSVEGTPYEQYF.

The V gene is TRBV7-9, the J gene TRBJ2-7; D is unclear. The length of the CDR3 is 12 residues. Deletions cut 1 base from V and 3 bases from J, with 4 bases between. The germline V gene encodes CDR1 SEHNR and CDR2 FQNEAQ (reference sequence). This CDR3 reads CASSLVFYEQYF. CDR3 coding DNA: TGTGCCAGCAGCTTAGTTTTCTACGAGCAGTACTTC. The full variable domain, with the rest looked up from reference TRBV7-9 and TRBJ2-7, is DTGVSQNPRHKITKRGQNVTFRCDPISEHNRLYWYRQTLGQGPEFLTYFQNEAQLEKSRLLSDRFSAERPKGSFSTLEIQRTEQGDSAMYLCASSLVFYEQYFGPGTRLTVT.

This chain uses TRBV27 with TRBJ2-2; weak D call: TRBD2 (6 bases). Germline V gene sequence: CDR1 MNHEY, CDR2 SMNVEV (reference sequence). Between the trimmed V and J ends, which lost 2 bases and 6 bases, there was a span of 10 bases. The CDR3 has 14 amino acids. The CDR3 loop reads CASSLGGSSGELFF. CDR3 DNA sequence: TGTGCCAGCAGTTTAGGGGGGTCATCCGGGGAGCTGTTTTTT.

The chain recombines TRBV29-1 with TRBJ2-5, with 7 positions matching TRBD2. Judging by the DNA end, TRBJ2-7 fits better; the J call may be wrong. The CDR3 extends over 13 amino acids. Germline V gene data show CDR1 as SQVTM and CDR2 as ANQGSEA. The CDR3 loop is CSVEGGDGYEQYF. The DNA for the CDR3 is TGCAGCGTTGAGGGGGGGGACGGGTACGAGCAGTACTTC.

Concerning this clonotype itself: Germline is not matched at one junction end, which may reflect a read error. The genes are TRBV7-9 and TRBJ2-1; D may be TRBD2 (5 bases). CDR1 and CDR2 (germline): SEHNR, FQNEAQ (reference sequence). This CDR3 comprises 13 residues. The DNA of the CDR3 is TGTCCCAGCAGAGGGTCGGAGCAGGATGAGCAGTTCTTC. This gives the protein CPSRGSEQDEQFF.

The chain is built from TRBV12-3 or TRBV12-4 and TRBJ1-2; 8 bases align to TRBD1. The CDR3 is 13 amino acids. V shed 6 bases, J shed 8 bases, and the junction held 8 bases outside the gene matches. The DNA for the CDR3 is TGTGCCAGCAGCCGGACAGGGTCAGGAGGCTACACCTTC. Its translation is CASSRTGSGGYTF.

The V and J genes are TRBV3-1 and TRBJ1-2, with 9 bases that match TRBD1. Germline values: CDR1 LGHDT, CDR2 YNNKEL (reference sequence). After removal of 10 bases from V and 6 bases from J, the junction contained 6 bases not matched to a gene. The length of the CDR3 is 12 residues. CDR3 sequence: CAIGQGRDGYTF. The CDR3 DNA reads TGTGCCATCGGACAGGGGAGGGATGGCTACACCTTC.

This clonotype has only a few counts. The chain couples TRBV10-2 to TRBJ2-7; possible D gene TRBD2, 6 bases. Germline V lookup: CDR1 WSHSY, CDR2 SAAADI. V lost 6 bases and J lost 3, with 24 bases in between. The CDR3 has 17 residues. The CDR3 protein is CASSAGKGSRPIYEQYF. The CDR3 nucleotides read TGCGCCAGCAGCGCGGGGAAGGGGTCCCGTCCTATCTACGAGCAGTACTTC.